The 32 T cell receptor beta chains in this list originate from one sample, sequenced in a study of blood T cell repertoires in COVID-19. Sequencing was performed with immunoSEQ multiplex PCR; in TCRdb, only in-frame clones are kept and a portion is missing. Here the sample spans 180,000 or so clones, nearly 90% being singletons. What was sequenced was peripheral blood. The source is a man aged 45-60 years with acute or convalescent COVID-19.

This chain connects TRBV12-3 or TRBV12-4 to TRBJ1-6, with D hard to call. Trimming removed 6 bases at V and 8 bases at J, with 11 bases between. This CDR3 region has 13 residues. CDR3 in amino acids: CASSPKRDSPLHF. For the CDR3, the DNA is TGTGCCAGCAGCCCCAAGAGGGATTCACCCCTCCACTTT.

The V call is TRBV9, the J call TRBJ2-5, with D perhaps matching TRBD1 (6 bases). CDR3 size: 14 residues. The germline V gene encodes CDR1 SGDLS and CDR2 YYNGEE. V dropped 4 bases and J dropped 5 bases, with 15 bases sitting between them. CDR3 bases: TGTGCCAGCAGCCGACAGGAAGGCGGCGAGACCCAGTACTTC. This codes for CASSRQEGGETQYF.

This chain joins TRBV6-5 and TRBJ2-3; TRBD1 aligns across 7 bases. Germline CDR1 reads MNHEY; CDR2 reads SVGAGI. The CDR3 runs to 13 residues. Germline trimming cut 6 bases from V and 5 bases from J; bases unmatched to any gene: 5. DNA for the CDR3: TGTGCCAGCAGACCGACAGGGATAGATACGCAGTATTTT. Translating gives CASRPTGIDTQYF.

The chain employs TRBV7-9 and TRBJ2-3; maybe TRBD1 (6 bases). The CDR3 contains 16 residues. CDR1 and CDR2 (germline): SEHNR, FQNEAQ (reference sequence). Trimming took 1 base from V and 6 from J, leaving 17 bases between them. The CDR3 sequence is CASSLGQDLNVDTQYF. The CDR3 DNA reads as TGTGCCAGCAGCTTAGGACAGGACCTCAATGTGGATACGCAGTATTTT.

The chain combines TRBV19 with TRBJ1-5, with 8 bases identical to TRBD1. V gave up 6 bases and J gave up 4 bases; unmatched junction bases: 2. Germline V gives CDR1 LNHDA, CDR2 SQIVND (reference sequence). This CDR3 is built from 13 residues. The chain's CDR3 is CASSDRGNQPQHF. DNA of the CDR3: TGTGCCAGTAGCGACAGGGGTAATCAGCCCCAGCATTTT.

V is TRBV7-6 and J is TRBJ1-1; TRBD1 aligns across 8 bases. CDR1 is SGHVS, CDR2 FNYEAQ, per germline. The junction had 18 bases not matched to a gene; V was cut back by 9 bases and J by 6 bases. The CDR3 is made up of 16 amino acids. CDR3: CARNHGTGFLEAEAFF. The CDR3 DNA sequence: TGTGCCAGAAATCACGGGACAGGATTTTTGGAGGCTGAAGCTTTCTTT. The full variable domain, in which reference TRBV7-6 and TRBJ1-1 provide the parts outside the CDR3, is GAGVSQSPRYKVTKRGQDVALRCDPISGHVSLYWYRQALGQGPEFLTYFNYEAQQDKSGLPNDRFSAERPEGSISTLTIQRTEQRDSAMYRCARNHGTGFLEAEAFFGQGTRLTVV.

The chain has TRBV28 and TRBJ1-3, with TRBD1 identical over 11 bases. Germline CDR1 reads MDHEN; CDR2 reads SYDVKM. J was trimmed by 7 bases and V by 7 bases; bases with no gene match: 9. The CDR3 is 15 amino acids. In DNA form, the CDR3 reads TGTGCCAGCACCCCTGGGACAGGGGGTCGGAACACCATATATTTT. Translating gives CASTPGTGGRNTIYF.

The count of this clone is one. Within the sample, other DNA sequences also encode this same CDR3. The rearrangement joins TRBV19 to TRBJ1-1; D is possibly TRBD1 (6 bases). CDR1 is LNHDA and CDR2 is SQIVND in the germline V gene (reference sequence). The V gene lost 3 bases and the J gene lost 5 bases, with 13 bases spanning the gap. This CDR3 is 14 amino acids long. The CDR3 protein is CASSIAGRGTEAFF. CDR3 sequence (DNA): TGTGCCAGTAGTATTGCTGGCAGGGGTACTGAAGCTTTCTTT. The entire variable domain, with the rest obtained from reference TRBV19 and TRBJ1-1, is as follows: DGGITQSPKYLFRKEGQNVTLSCEQNLNHDAMYWYRQDPGQGLRLIYYSQIVNDFQKGDIAEGYSVSREKKESFPLTVTSAQKNPTAFYLCASSIAGRGTEAFFGQGTRLTVV.

This chain connects TRBV5-1 to TRBJ1-2, with no clear D. Trimming removed 1 base from V and 2 bases from J, with 6 bases in between. Germline V gene sequence: CDR1 SGHRS, CDR2 YFSETQ. This CDR3 is built from 13 residues. The CDR3 region has the DNA TGCGCCAGCAGCTTGTATGAGAACTATGGCTACACCTTC. Translated, it gives CASSLYENYGYTF.

This clone occurred a few times. The chain's CDR3 is CASSSYRENTEAFF. The CDR3 DNA reads TGTGCCAGCAGCTCATACAGGGAGAACACTGAAGCTTTCTTT. V and J are TRBV9 and TRBJ1-1; the D gene is possibly TRBD1 (6 bases). The CDR3 consists of 14 residues. Germline CDR1 is SGDLS and CDR2 is YYNGEE. Trimming pared 4 bases from V and 1 base from J, leaving 11 bases between.

V and J are TRBV18 and TRBJ2-1; 12 nucleotides match TRBD2. Germline values: CDR1 KGHSH, CDR2 LQKENI. Germline trimming cut 5 bases from V and 7 bases from J; bases unmatched to any gene: 6. This CDR3 comprises 15 residues. The CDR3 loop reads CASSTGLAGPNEQFF. The CDR3 DNA follows: TGTGCCAGCTCAACCGGACTAGCGGGACCTAATGAGCAGTTCTTC.

This chain's CDR3 is CASSAGGAGANVLTF. The CDR3, as DNA: TGTGCCAGCTCCGCCGGAGGGGCTGGGGCCAACGTCCTGACTTTC. The chain couples TRBV7-3 to TRBJ2-6; a possible D gene is TRBD2 (6 bases). The CDR3 spans 15 residues. With 8 bases removed from V and 2 bases from J, the gap between germline ends came to 13 bases. The germline V gene has CDR1 SGHTA and CDR2 FQGTGA.

The chain joins TRBV30 to TRBJ1-1; 8 bases fit TRBD1. Germline V gene data show CDR1 as GTSNPN and CDR2 as SVGIG (reference sequence). CDR3 length: 12 amino acids. With V trimmed by 5 bases and J by 1 base, 0 bases remained unmatched. CDR3 in amino acids: CAWGQGNTEAFF. As DNA, the CDR3 is TGTGCCTGGGGACAGGGGAACACTGAAGCTTTCTTT.

The chain is built from TRBV7-8 and TRBJ2-1; 11 bases map to TRBD2. V lost 1 base to trimming and J lost 4 bases; unmatched junction nucleotides: 3. Germline CDR1 reads SGHVS; CDR2 reads FQNEAQ. This CDR3 is 16 amino acids long. CDR3 loop: CASSLGASGGYNEQFF. CDR3 nucleotides: TGTGCCAGCAGCTTAGGCGCTAGCGGGGGGTACAATGAGCAGTTCTTC.

The V call is TRBV5-1, the J call TRBJ1-4; D is uncertain. CDR3 length: 14 residues. In germline, CDR1 is SGHRS, CDR2 YFSETQ. The germline V and J ends were trimmed by 1 base and 0 bases, with 4 bases remaining between them. The CDR3 spells CASSLLATNEKLFF. As DNA, the CDR3 is TGCGCCAGCAGCTTGTTAGCAACTAATGAAAAACTGTTTTTT.

This clone was seen a handful of times. The chain carries TRBV5-1 and TRBJ1-6, with 10 bases lining up with TRBD1. The CDR3 is made up of 15 amino acids. Trimming cost V 0 bases and J 8 bases; bases outside gene matches: 2. Germline V gene data show CDR1 as SGHRS and CDR2 as YFSETQ. CDR3 nucleotides: TGCGCCAGCAGCTTGGCGGACAGGGGGTATTCACCCCTCCACTTT. Protein: CASSLADRGYSPLHF. Full variable domain (remainder filled in from reference TRBV5-1 and TRBJ1-6): KAGVTQTPRYLIKTRGQQVTLSCSPISGHRSVSWYQQTPGQGLQFLFEYFSETQRNKGNFPGRFSGRQFSNSRSEMNVSTLELGDSALYLCASSLADRGYSPLHFGNGTRLTVT.

CDR3 nucleotide sequence: TGTGCCAGCAGCTCCCCGGGACTAGCCGAAACGCAGTATTTT. Its translation is CASSSPGLAETQYF. The chain uses TRBV5-6 and TRBJ2-3, with TRBD2 matching over 9 bases. From germline, CDR1 is SGHDT and CDR2 YYEEEE. V was clipped by 3 bases and J by 9 bases; unmatched bases: 8. The CDR3 is 14 amino acids. Supplemented by reference TRBV5-6 and TRBJ2-3, the full variable domain reads DAGVTQSPTHLIKTRGQQVTLRCSPKSGHDTVSWYQQALGQGPQFIFQYYEEEERQRGNFPDRFSGHQFPNYSSELNVNALLLGDSALYLCASSSPGLAETQYFGPGTRLTVL.

The CDR3 bases are TGTGCCAGCAGCCAAGAACCAGGGTCACCCCTCCACTTT. The encoded protein is CASSQEPGSPLHF. This chain links TRBV4-2 with TRBJ1-6, with D possibly matching TRBD1 (5 bases). Trimming shortened V by 0 bases and J by 10 bases, and 7 bases separated the two germline ends. CDR1 is LGHNA and CDR2 is YNFKEQ in the germline V gene. This CDR3 is 13 amino acids long.

V usage is TRBV28 and J usage is TRBJ2-5; D perhaps matches TRBD2 (6 bases). The CDR3 contains 14 residues. V was cut by 6 bases and J by 5 bases, with 16 bases left in between. The germline V gene encodes CDR1 MDHEN and CDR2 SYDVKM. CDR3: CASSEQGRKETQYF. In DNA form, the CDR3 reads TGTGCCAGCAGCGAACAAGGGAGGAAGGAGACCCAGTACTTC.

CDR3 nucleotides: TGTGCCAGCTCCACTAGCGGGGCCAGGGTCGGGGAGCTGTTTTTT. Translating gives CASSTSGARVGELFF. V gene TRBV18 combines with J gene TRBJ2-2, with TRBD2 matching 10 bases. Germline CDR1 reads KGHSH; CDR2 reads LQKENI. The CDR3 is 15 amino acids. V trimming: 6 bases; J trimming: 7 bases; junction bases outside the gene matches: 8.

The chain uses TRBV28 and TRBJ2-1; weak D call: TRBD1 (5 bases). The CDR3 sequence is 15 residues long. V lost 6 bases, J lost 3 bases, and 15 bases lay in between. The V gene's germline CDR1 is MDHEN and CDR2 SYDVKM. CDR3 nucleotides: TGTGCCAGCAGCCCCGACAGTTGGGGCTACAATGAGCAGTTCTTC. This encodes CASSPDSWGYNEQFF. Looking up the rest from reference TRBV28 and TRBJ2-1 gives the full variable domain: DVKVTQSSRYLVKRTGEKVFLECVQDMDHENMFWYRQDPGLGLRLIYFSYDVKMKEKGDIPEGYSVSREKKERFSLILESASTNQTSMYLCASSPDSWGYNEQFFGPGTRLTVL.

The CDR3, as DNA: TGTGCCAGCAGCCTGTACATGATCACTGAAGCTTTCTTT. Translated, it gives CASSLYMITEAFF. V is TRBV12-3 or TRBV12-4 and J is TRBJ1-1; D unresolved. The CDR3 consists of 13 residues. Trimming took 6 bases from V and 4 from J, leaving 12 bases between them.

CDR3 loop: CASSPGSGSYNEQFF. As DNA, the CDR3 is TGCGCCAGCAGCCCAGGGAGCGGGAGCTACAATGAGCAGTTCTTC. The V gene is TRBV5-1, the J gene TRBJ2-1; 8 bases map to TRBD2. Germline lookup yields CDR1 SGHRS and CDR2 YFSETQ. V was clipped by 4 bases and J by 3 bases; unmatched bases: 6. The CDR3 contains 15 residues.

The chain combines TRBV27 with TRBJ2-1; 9 nucleotides line up with TRBD2. J was trimmed by 6 bases and V by 7 bases; bases with no gene match: 1. The CDR3 contains 12 residues. The germline CDR1 and CDR2 sequences are MNHEY and SMNVEV (reference sequence). The CDR3 here is CASTTSGNEQFF. The CDR3 DNA sequence: TGTGCCAGCACGACTAGCGGCAATGAGCAGTTCTTC.

The gene calls are TRBV6-1 and TRBJ2-7; TRBD1 agrees at 7 bases. V gave up 2 bases and J gave up 13 bases; unmatched junction bases: 5. Looked up from germline, CDR1 is MNHNS and CDR2 is SASEGT. This CDR3 comprises 11 residues. The CDR3 sequence: CASSEQGDGYF. In DNA, the CDR3 is TGTGCCAGCAGTGAACAGGGGGATGGATACTTC.

The chain recombines TRBV19 with TRBJ1-4; D gene uncertain. This CDR3 contains 13 residues. Trimming removed 5 bases at V and 4 bases at J, with 8 bases between. CDR1 is LNHDA, CDR2 SQIVND, per germline (reference sequence). The CDR3, as DNA: TGTGCCAGTAGTCAGGCCTTTAATGAAAAACTGTTTTTT. It codes for CASSQAFNEKLFF. Full variable domain (outside the CDR3, taken from reference TRBV19 and TRBJ1-4): DGGITQSPKYLFRKEGQNVTLSCEQNLNHDAMYWYRQDPGQGLRLIYYSQIVNDFQKGDIAEGYSVSREKKESFPLTVTSAQKNPTAFYLCASSQAFNEKLFFGSGTQLSVL.

The V and J genes are TRBV6-5 and TRBJ1-2; no clear D gene. Trimming took off 8 bases at V and 8 bases at J, with 12 bases between the two ends. The CDR3 spans 11 residues. Looked up from germline, CDR1 is MNHEY and CDR2 is SVGAGI. CDR3 bases: TGTGCCAGCTCCCCGGAGCGGGGCTACACCTTC. Encoded protein: CASSPERGYTF.

In nucleotides, the CDR3 is TGTGCCAGCAGCTTAACCCCGTGGCTAGCGGGGAGAGATACGCAGTATTTT. Residues: CASSLTPWLAGRDTQYF. V gene TRBV7-6 combines with J gene TRBJ2-3; 9 bases match TRBD2. Trimming at V came to 2 bases and at J to 5 bases, leaving 11 bases not matched to a gene. This CDR3 has 17 amino acids. Per the germline V gene, CDR1 is SGHVS and CDR2 is FNYEAQ.

The chain has TRBV30 and TRBJ1-5, with D uncertain. Per germline, CDR1 GTSNPN and CDR2 SVGIG (reference sequence). The CDR3 covers 16 residues. V was trimmed by 0 bases and J by 2 bases, leaving 14 bases between them. The CDR3 nucleotides read TGTGCCTGGAGTGTACGAGGAGTCCGGGGCAATCAGCCCCAGCATTTT. Translated, it gives CAWSVRGVRGNQPQHF.

The V call is TRBV24-1, the J call TRBJ1-1; 7 nucleotides align to TRBD1. The CDR3 runs 13 residues. Germline V lookup: CDR1 KGHDR, CDR2 SFDVKD. J lost 0 bases, V lost 7 bases, and 1 base had no gene match. The CDR3 bases are TGTGCCACCAGGACAGGGTTGAACACTGAAGCTTTCTTT. It codes for CATRTGLNTEAFF.

The sample holds one count of this clone. The rearrangement links TRBV5-1 to TRBJ1-4, with TRBD1 matching 7 bases. Germline CDR1 and CDR2: SGHRS and YFSETQ. The J segment lost 0 bases and the V segment lost 4 bases, leaving 6 bases of the junction unmatched. CDR3 length: 16 residues. CDR3 nucleotides: TGCGCCAGCAGCAGGGGACAGCAAGCAACTAATGAAAAACTGTTTTTT. This translates into CASSRGQQATNEKLFF.

The chain links TRBV9 to TRBJ2-1; the match to TRBD2 covers 8 bases. Trimming at V came to 3 bases and at J to 8 bases, leaving 10 bases not matched to a gene. The CDR3 is made up of 15 amino acids. In germline, CDR1 is SGDLS, CDR2 YYNGEE. The CDR3 region has the DNA TGTGCCAGCAGCGCCAAAACGGGACTAGTCTATGAGCAGTTCTTC. The encoded protein is CASSAKTGLVYEQFF.